This T cell receptor (beta chain) appears in the sequencing data of a study of identical twins. Template switching created a universal primer site, and the cDNA included unique molecular identifiers. TCRdb re-called the 5' RACE reads with MiXCR, one entry per CDR3 protein. The profile shows around 960,000 distinct CDR3 sequences, 12% of them singletons. With respect to this clonotype: The antigen is undetermined.

The CDR3 contains 14 residues. Looked up from germline, CDR1 is PRHDT and CDR2 is FYEKMQ (reference sequence). J was trimmed by 6 bases and V by 0 bases; bases with no gene match: 5. Findings and caveats of the study: Insertions were fewer in abundant cord blood beta clonotypes, whereas memory repertoires showed none of this pattern. There was an excess of low generation probability in the out-of-frame alpha sequences that twins shared.

The same sample was also studied in work on yellow fever vaccine responses in identical twins. That report notes: Vaccine-induced T cell responses in twins were reportedly observed to appear partly convergent, partly personalized.

Sequencing used PBMCs. The chain couples TRBV13 to TRBJ2-7, with TRBD1 matching over 7 bases. The clonotype originates from a young woman in good health. The CDR3 is CASSLGRGPREQYF. Here the CDR3 DNA reads TGTGCCAGCAGCTTAGGTAGGGGGCCTCGCGAGCAGTACTTC.